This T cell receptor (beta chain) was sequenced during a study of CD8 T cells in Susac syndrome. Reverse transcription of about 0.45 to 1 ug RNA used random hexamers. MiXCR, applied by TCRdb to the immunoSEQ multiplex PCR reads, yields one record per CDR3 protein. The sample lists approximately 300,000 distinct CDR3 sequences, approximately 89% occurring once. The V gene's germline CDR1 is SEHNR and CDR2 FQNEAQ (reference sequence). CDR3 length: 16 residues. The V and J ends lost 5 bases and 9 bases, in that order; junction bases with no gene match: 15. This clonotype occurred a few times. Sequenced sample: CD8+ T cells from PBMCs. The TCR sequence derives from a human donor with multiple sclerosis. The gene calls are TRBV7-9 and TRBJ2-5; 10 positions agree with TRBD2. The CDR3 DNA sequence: TGTGCCAGCAGCGCCTCGGAACTAGCGGGGCCCCGGGCCCAGTACTTC. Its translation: CASSASELAGPRAQYF.